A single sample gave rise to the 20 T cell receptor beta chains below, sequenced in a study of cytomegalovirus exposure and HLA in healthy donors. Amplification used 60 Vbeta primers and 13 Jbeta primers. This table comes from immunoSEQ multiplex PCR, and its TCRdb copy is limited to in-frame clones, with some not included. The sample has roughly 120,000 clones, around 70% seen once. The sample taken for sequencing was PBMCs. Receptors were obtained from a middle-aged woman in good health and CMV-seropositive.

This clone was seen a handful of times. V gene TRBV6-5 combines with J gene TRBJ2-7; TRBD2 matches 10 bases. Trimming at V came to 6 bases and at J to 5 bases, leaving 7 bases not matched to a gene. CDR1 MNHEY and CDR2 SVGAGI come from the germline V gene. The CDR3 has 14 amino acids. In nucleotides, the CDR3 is TGTGCCAGCAGGGCGGCTAGCGGGGGTGACGAGCAGTACTTC. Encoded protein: CASRAASGGDEQYF.

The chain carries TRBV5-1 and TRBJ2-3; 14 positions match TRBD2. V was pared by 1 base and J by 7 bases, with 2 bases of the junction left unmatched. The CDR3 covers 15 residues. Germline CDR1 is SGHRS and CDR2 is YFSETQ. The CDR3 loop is CASSLRTSGGNTQYF. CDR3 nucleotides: TGCGCCAGCAGCTTGAGGACTAGCGGGGGGAATACGCAGTATTTT.

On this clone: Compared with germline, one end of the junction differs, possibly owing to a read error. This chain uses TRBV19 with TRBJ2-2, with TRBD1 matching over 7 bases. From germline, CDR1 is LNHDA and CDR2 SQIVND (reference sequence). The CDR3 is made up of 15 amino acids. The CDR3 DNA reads TGTGCCAGTAGCATAGGACAGGTGAACACCGGGGAGCTGTTTTTT. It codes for CASSIGQVNTGELFF.

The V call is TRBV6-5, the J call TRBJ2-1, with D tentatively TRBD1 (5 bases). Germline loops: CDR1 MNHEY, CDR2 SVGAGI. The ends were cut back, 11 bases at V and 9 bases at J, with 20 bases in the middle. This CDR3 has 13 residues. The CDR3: CASRSGPRGEQFF. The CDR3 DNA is TGTGCCTCGCGATCAGGGCCCCGTGGTGAGCAGTTCTTC.

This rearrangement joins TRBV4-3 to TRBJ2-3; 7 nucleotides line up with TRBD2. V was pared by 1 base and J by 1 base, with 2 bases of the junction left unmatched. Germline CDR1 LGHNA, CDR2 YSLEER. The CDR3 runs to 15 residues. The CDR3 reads CASSQGLAGTDTQYF. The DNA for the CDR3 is TGCGCCAGCAGCCAAGGACTAGCAGGCACAGATACGCAGTATTTT.

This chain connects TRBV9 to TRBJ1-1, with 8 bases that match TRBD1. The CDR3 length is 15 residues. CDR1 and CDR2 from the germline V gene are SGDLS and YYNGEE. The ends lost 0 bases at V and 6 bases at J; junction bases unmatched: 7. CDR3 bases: TGTGCCAGCAGCGTAGGGGCACAGGGGGGGGCTGAAGCTTTCTTT. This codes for CASSVGAQGGAEAFF. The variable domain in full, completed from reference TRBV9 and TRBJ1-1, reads DSGVTQTPKHLITATGQRVTLRCSPRSGDLSVYWYQQSLDQGLQFLIQYYNGEERAKGNILERFSAQQFPDLHSELNLSSLELGDSALYFCASSVGAQGGAEAFFGQGTRLTVV.

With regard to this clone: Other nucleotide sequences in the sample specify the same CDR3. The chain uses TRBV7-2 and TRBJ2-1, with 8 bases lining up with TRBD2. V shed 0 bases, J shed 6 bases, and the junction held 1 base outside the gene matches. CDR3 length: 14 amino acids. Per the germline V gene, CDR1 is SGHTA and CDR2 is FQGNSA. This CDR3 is CASSLAGTSNEQFF. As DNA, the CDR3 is TGTGCCAGCAGCTTAGCCGGGACTAGCAATGAGCAGTTCTTC.

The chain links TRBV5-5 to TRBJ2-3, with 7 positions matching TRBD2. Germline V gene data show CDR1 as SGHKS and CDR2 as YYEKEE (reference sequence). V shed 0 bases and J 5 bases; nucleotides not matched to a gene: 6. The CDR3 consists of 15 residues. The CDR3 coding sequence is TGTGCCAGCAGCTTGGCCTGGACTAGTGGAGATACGCAGTATTTT. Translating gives CASSLAWTSGDTQYF.

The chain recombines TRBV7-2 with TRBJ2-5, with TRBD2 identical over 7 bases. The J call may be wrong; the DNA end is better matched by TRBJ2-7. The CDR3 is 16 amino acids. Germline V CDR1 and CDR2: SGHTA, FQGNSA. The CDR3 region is CASSSAREGLGYEQYF. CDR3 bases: TGTGCCAGCAGCTCCGCCAGGGAGGGGTTGGGCTACGAGCAGTACTTC.

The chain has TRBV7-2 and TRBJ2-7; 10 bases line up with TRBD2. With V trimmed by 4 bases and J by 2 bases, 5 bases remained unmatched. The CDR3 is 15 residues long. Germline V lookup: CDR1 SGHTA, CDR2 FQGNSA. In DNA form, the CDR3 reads TGTGCCAGCAGCTCGATAGCGGGGGGCCCCTACGAGCAGTACTTC. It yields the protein CASSSIAGGPYEQYF.

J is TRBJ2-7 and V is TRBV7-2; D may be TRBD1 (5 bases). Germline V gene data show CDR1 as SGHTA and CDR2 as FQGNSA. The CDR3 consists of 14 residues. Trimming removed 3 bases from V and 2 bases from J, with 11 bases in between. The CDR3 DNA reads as TGTGCCAGCAGCTTTGGCAGGGCAACCTACGAGCAGTACTTC. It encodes CASSFGRATYEQYF.

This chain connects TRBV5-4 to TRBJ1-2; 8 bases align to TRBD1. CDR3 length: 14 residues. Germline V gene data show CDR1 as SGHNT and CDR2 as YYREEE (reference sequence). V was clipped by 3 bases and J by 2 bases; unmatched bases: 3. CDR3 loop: CASSWGDRNYGYTF. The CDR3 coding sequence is TGTGCCAGCAGCTGGGGGGACAGGAACTATGGCTACACCTTC.

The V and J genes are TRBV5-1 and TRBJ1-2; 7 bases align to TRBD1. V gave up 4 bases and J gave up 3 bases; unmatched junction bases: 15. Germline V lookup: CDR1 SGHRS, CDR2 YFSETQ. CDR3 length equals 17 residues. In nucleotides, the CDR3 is TGCGCCAGCAGCCCAGAGACAGGGAAGTTGGTGGACTATGGCTACACCTTC. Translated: CASSPETGKLVDYGYTF.

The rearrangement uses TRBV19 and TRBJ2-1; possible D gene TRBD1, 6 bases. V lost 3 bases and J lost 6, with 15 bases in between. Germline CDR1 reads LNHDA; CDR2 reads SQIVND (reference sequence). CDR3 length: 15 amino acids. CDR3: CASSIIHPGVNEQFF. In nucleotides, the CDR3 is TGTGCCAGTAGTATTATACATCCAGGGGTCAATGAGCAGTTCTTC. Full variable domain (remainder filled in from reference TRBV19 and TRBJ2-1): DGGITQSPKYLFRKEGQNVTLSCEQNLNHDAMYWYRQDPGQGLRLIYYSQIVNDFQKGDIAEGYSVSREKKESFPLTVTSAQKNPTAFYLCASSIIHPGVNEQFFGPGTRLTVL.

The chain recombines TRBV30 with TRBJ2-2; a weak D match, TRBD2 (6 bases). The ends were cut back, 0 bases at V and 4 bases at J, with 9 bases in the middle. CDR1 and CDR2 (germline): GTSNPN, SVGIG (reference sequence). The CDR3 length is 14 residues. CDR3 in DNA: TGTGCCTGGAGTGTACGGCGGGGCACCGGGGAGCTGTTTTTT. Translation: CAWSVRRGTGELFF.

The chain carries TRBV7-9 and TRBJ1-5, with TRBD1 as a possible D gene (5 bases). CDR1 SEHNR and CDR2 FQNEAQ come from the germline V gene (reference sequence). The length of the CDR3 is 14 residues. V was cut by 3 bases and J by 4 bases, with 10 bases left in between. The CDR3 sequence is CASSLGGWNQPQHF. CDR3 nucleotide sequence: TGTGCCAGCAGCTTGGGGGGATGGAATCAGCCCCAGCATTTT.

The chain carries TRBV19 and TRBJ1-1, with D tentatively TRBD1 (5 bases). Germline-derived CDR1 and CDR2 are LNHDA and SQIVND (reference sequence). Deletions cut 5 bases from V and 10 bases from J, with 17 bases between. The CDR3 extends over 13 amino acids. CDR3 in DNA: TGTGCCAGTAGTTGGTCCGTTGAAGGGGTAGCTTTCTTT. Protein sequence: CASSWSVEGVAFF.

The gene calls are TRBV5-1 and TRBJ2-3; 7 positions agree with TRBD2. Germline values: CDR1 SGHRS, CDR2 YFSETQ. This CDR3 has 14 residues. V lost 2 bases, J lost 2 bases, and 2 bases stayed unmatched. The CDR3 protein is CASSLAGPTDTQYF. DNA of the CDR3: TGCGCCAGCAGCTTAGCGGGACCCACAGATACGCAGTATTTT.

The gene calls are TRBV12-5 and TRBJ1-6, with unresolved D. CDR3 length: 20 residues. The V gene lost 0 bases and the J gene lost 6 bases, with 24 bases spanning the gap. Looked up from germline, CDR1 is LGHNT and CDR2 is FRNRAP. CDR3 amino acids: CASGLVPFIRVRRGNSPLHF. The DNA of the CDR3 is TGTGCTAGTGGTTTGGTACCTTTTATTAGGGTCAGGCGGGGTAATTCACCCCTCCACTTT.

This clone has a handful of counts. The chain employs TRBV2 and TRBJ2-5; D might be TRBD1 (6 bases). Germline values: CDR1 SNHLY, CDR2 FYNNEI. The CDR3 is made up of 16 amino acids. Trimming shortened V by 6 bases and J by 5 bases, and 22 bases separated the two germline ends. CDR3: CASRGTGTGGRETQYF. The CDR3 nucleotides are TGTGCCAGCAGGGGTACAGGGACCGGTGGGCGTGAGACCCAGTACTTC.